This TCR beta chain was sequenced in a study of blood T cell repertoires in COVID-19. Overall study context: COVID-19 samples from acute and convalescent phases originated in the United States, Italy and Spain. The cDNA or gDNA used as material had been derived from T cells, B-cell-depleted T cells, or PBMCs.

Looked up from germline, CDR1 is SGDLS and CDR2 is YYNGEE. CDR3 length: 14 residues. V was pared by 3 bases and J by 6 bases, with 2 bases of the junction left unmatched. As originally analysed: Amplification of reference gene primers was used by the study to estimate nucleated cell counts. Profiling relied on immunoSEQ multiplex PCR, and the TCRdb table lists in-frame clones only, not all of them. V, J and clone size are taken as reported in that table, and D and trimming were inferred from the DNA itself. The sample lists 250,000 to 350,000 clones, 86% occurring once. The chain combines TRBV9 with TRBJ2-7, with 14 nucleotides matching TRBD2. This TCR was sampled from a woman in her 30s who had recovered from COVID-19. Sequences were obtained from peripheral blood. The CDR3 protein is CASSAGLAGVEQYF. CDR3 in DNA: TGTGCCAGCAGCGCGGGACTAGCGGGGGTCGAGCAGTACTTC.